The 6 T cell receptor beta chains presented below share a single source sample, sequenced in a study of T cell repertoires in cytomegalovirus infection. Antigens for these TCRs are unknown. From the reads, TCRdb called clonotypes with MiXCR, one entry per CDR3 protein. The sample records about 890,000 distinct CDR3 sequences, around 32% being singletons. This specimen was cultured CD8+ T cells from PBMCs, taken from culture after CMV antigen stimulation. The receptors were gathered from a human donor in good health (CMV status not recorded). Some clones in this sample may be carry-over from other donors' samples.

V usage is TRBV27 and J usage is TRBJ2-3; 7 bases are shared with TRBD1. CDR1 and CDR2 from the germline V gene are MNHEY and SMNVEV (reference sequence). This CDR3 spans 15 amino acids. V shed 4 bases and J 2 bases; nucleotides not matched to a gene: 6. The CDR3 sequence: CASSYRDRYTDTQYF. CDR3 nucleotide sequence: TGTGCCAGCAGTTATAGGGACAGATACACAGATACGCAGTATTTT.

This clonotype was counted a few times. J is TRBJ2-1 and V is TRBV7-9; no reliable D call. Germline CDR1 is SEHNR and CDR2 is FQNEAQ (reference sequence). V was cut by 2 bases and J by 7 bases, with 15 bases left in between. This CDR3 has 15 residues. CDR3 loop: CASSLTESDGNEQFF. CDR3 DNA sequence: TGTGCCAGCAGCTTAACTGAATCCGATGGGAATGAGCAGTTCTTC.

The gene calls are TRBV19 and TRBJ2-1, with TRBD2 as a possible D gene (6 bases). CDR1 and CDR2 from the germline V gene are LNHDA and SQIVND (reference sequence). The CDR3 covers 16 residues. Trimming took 7 bases from V and 0 from J, leaving 16 bases between them. The CDR3 region is CASTLGGGSSYNEQFF. DNA for the CDR3: TGTGCCAGTACCCTCGGTGGGGGGAGCTCCTACAATGAGCAGTTCTTC.

J is TRBJ1-3 and V is TRBV6-6; 7 nucleotides agree with TRBD1. Losses at the gene ends were 7 bases for V and 0 bases for J; bases not matched to a gene: 9. Per germline, CDR1 MNHNY and CDR2 SVGAGI (reference sequence). The CDR3 is 16 residues long. In DNA, the CDR3 is TGTGCCAGCATTACTAACAGGGGACGCTCTGGAAACACCATATATTTT. This gives the protein CASITNRGRSGNTIYF.

CDR3 loop: CASSLEFTANTGELFF. CDR3 bases: TGTGCCAGCAGCTTAGAGTTCACCGCGAACACCGGGGAGCTGTTTTTT. This sequence joins TRBV5-6 and TRBJ2-2, with D unresolved. The ends were cut back, 2 bases at V and 0 bases at J, with 11 bases in the middle. CDR1 is SGHDT, CDR2 YYEEEE, per germline. The CDR3 runs to 16 residues.

This clonotype has just a few counts. V gene TRBV7-6 combines with J gene TRBJ1-6; D call uncertain. Per germline, CDR1 SGHVS and CDR2 FNYEAQ. CDR3 size: 16 residues. Trimming pared 5 bases from V and 5 bases from J, leaving 16 bases between. CDR3 DNA: TGTGCCAGCAGCCTAACGGCAGCTCTGCATAATTCACCCCTCCACTTT. Its translation: CASSLTAALHNSPLHF.